What follows is one T cell receptor (beta chain) and its context. Its target is unknown. Losses at the gene ends were 5 bases for V and 7 bases for J; bases not matched to a gene: 22. The germline CDR1 and CDR2 sequences are MDHEN and SYDVKM. The CDR3 is made up of 18 amino acids. This entry is derived from a study of OX40 agonist ivuxolimab in advanced cancers. In the study overall: Ivuxolimab was delivered to patients intravenously every 2 weeks at doses spanning 0.01 to 10 mg/kg.

Method: immunoSEQ multiplex PCR; TCRdb's copy keeps in-frame clones and lacks some. In the table there are some 19,000 clones, 83% of which are singletons. Regarding the study as a whole: Dosing at 0.1 to 3.0 mg/kg was accompanied by clonal expansion of CD4+ and CD8+ blood T cells by week 6. Normalized T-cell clonal expansion was also low in a subset of nonresponders. No determination was made of the antigen specificity of the expanded peripheral T cells.

The V call is TRBV28, the J call TRBJ1-2; 7 bases agree with TRBD1. This TCR was recovered from an adult with an advanced solid tumor such as melanoma, head and neck, liver or kidney cancer. This sample comprised CD4+ or CD8+ T cells sorted from blood, obtained in a trial of the OX40 agonist ivuxolimab. The CDR3 reads CASSLTKTPPDRDRGYTF. The CDR3 DNA is TGTGCCAGCAGTCTGACCAAGACACCCCCAGACAGGGACCGTGGCTACACCTTC.